The 27 T cell receptor beta chains presented below share a single source sample, sequenced in a study of cytomegalovirus exposure and HLA in healthy donors. Vbeta (60) and Jbeta (13) primers were used in the PCR. Repertoires were generated with immunoSEQ multiplex PCR, while TCRdb's copy carries only in-frame clones and drops some. The table includes about 120,000 clones, roughly 80% detected once. Specimen: PBMCs. The receptors originated from a woman between 40 and 50 years old in good health and CMV-seropositive.

The V call is TRBV5-4, the J call TRBJ2-2; 9 bases line up with TRBD1. The ends lost 5 bases at V and 3 bases at J; junction bases unmatched: 5. CDR1 is SGHNT, CDR2 YYREEE, per germline (reference sequence). The CDR3 consists of 15 residues. The chain's CDR3 is CASRAGTGYTGELFF. The CDR3 nucleotides are TGTGCCAGCAGGGCCGGGACAGGGTACACCGGGGAGCTGTTTTTT.

V is TRBV7-8 and J is TRBJ2-2; 12 bases map to TRBD2. The CDR3 sequence is 17 residues long. CDR1 is SGHVS, CDR2 FQNEAQ, per germline. The V segment lost 2 bases and the J segment 1 base; nucleotides outside the gene matches: 2. Here the CDR3 DNA reads TGTGCCAGCAGCTTACTAGCGGGAGGGCTGAACACCGGGGAGCTGTTTTTT. It specifies CASSLLAGGLNTGELFF.

V usage is TRBV5-6 and J usage is TRBJ2-6; no clear D gene. The CDR3 spans 18 residues. Germline-derived CDR1 and CDR2 are SGHDT and YYEEEE. V shed 0 bases and J shed 3 bases, with 16 bases lying between them. Here the CDR3 reads CASSLEVGAVLGANVLTF. CDR3 in DNA: TGTGCCAGCAGCTTGGAGGTCGGCGCGGTGCTTGGGGCCAACGTCCTGACTTTC.

The CDR3 DNA is TGTGCCAGCCGTCCCGACAGGGACTATGGCTACACCTTC. This codes for CASRPDRDYGYTF. J is TRBJ1-2 and V is TRBV5-4, with 7 bases lining up with TRBD1. Germline CDR1 and CDR2: SGHNT and YYREEE (reference sequence). The CDR3 totals 13 residues. The trim removed 7 bases at V and 3 bases at J, leaving 6 bases unmatched.

This chain uses TRBV11-3 with TRBJ2-5; the match to TRBD1 covers 12 bases. Germline-derived CDR1 and CDR2 are SGHNT and YENEEA. The CDR3 length is 15 residues. The V gene end was trimmed by 5 bases and the J gene end by 5 bases; junction bases not matched to a gene: 6. The CDR3 sequence is CASSGGTGGMETQYF. The CDR3 DNA sequence: TGTGCCAGCAGCGGAGGGACAGGGGGCATGGAGACCCAGTACTTC.

The chain employs TRBV18 and TRBJ1-6; 7 bases line up with TRBD1. Unmatched junction bases numbered 1, after V lost 5 bases and J lost 0 bases. The CDR3 loop spans 15 amino acids. Germline CDR1 and CDR2: KGHSH and LQKENI. The CDR3 protein is CASSEGASYNSPLHF. CDR3 DNA: TGTGCCAGCTCAGAGGGGGCCTCCTATAATTCACCCCTCCACTTT. Full variable domain (rest looked up from reference TRBV18 and TRBJ1-6): NAGVMQNPRHLVRRRGQEARLRCSPMKGHSHVYWYRQLPEEGLKFMVYLQKENIIDESGMPKERFSAEFPKEGPSILRIQQVVRGDSAAYFCASSEGASYNSPLHFGNGTRLTVT.

The DNA for the CDR3 is TGCGCCAGCAGCGTGACAGGGGGGATTGGGTCACCCCTCCACTTT. Residues: CASSVTGGIGSPLHF. The chain has TRBV5-1 and TRBJ1-6; TRBD1 agrees at 9 bases. Germline lookup yields CDR1 SGHRS and CDR2 YFSETQ. The CDR3 has 15 residues. V shed 4 bases, J shed 10 bases, and the junction held 9 bases outside the gene matches.

The J gene is TRBJ1-1, the V gene TRBV19, with a possible D match to TRBD1 (5 bases). The CDR3 is 15 amino acids. V lost 7 bases and J 3 bases, leaving 18 bases between the germline ends. Germline CDR1 is LNHDA and CDR2 is SQIVND (reference sequence). The CDR3 loop reads CASTIIVGGHTEAFF. CDR3 DNA sequence: TGTGCCAGTACCATCATAGTGGGGGGACACACTGAAGCTTTCTTT. The full variable domain, rest sourced from reference TRBV19 and TRBJ1-1, is DGGITQSPKYLFRKEGQNVTLSCEQNLNHDAMYWYRQDPGQGLRLIYYSQIVNDFQKGDIAEGYSVSREKKESFPLTVTSAQKNPTAFYLCASTIIVGGHTEAFFGQGTRLTVV.

A word on this clone: Other DNA variants within this sample encode the same CDR3. J is TRBJ2-1 and V is TRBV5-4; 8 positions agree with TRBD1. Germline V gives CDR1 SGHNT, CDR2 YYREEE (reference sequence). J was trimmed by 9 bases and V by 6 bases; bases with no gene match: 14. The CDR3 length is 15 residues. Written as DNA, the CDR3 is TGTGCCAGCACTATCCAAGGACAGGGTATAATTGAGCAGTTCTTC. It specifies CASTIQGQGIIEQFF.

This clone was seen a handful of times. This chain joins TRBV4-1 and TRBJ1-2, with D possibly matching TRBD1 (6 bases). Germline V gene sequence: CDR1 MGHRA, CDR2 YSYEKL. This CDR3 region has 17 residues. The V gene lost 4 bases and the J gene lost 5 bases, with 23 bases spanning the gap. For the CDR3, the DNA is TGCGCCAGCAGCCGGACTCTAAGCGGGGGGCCCCTTTATGGCTACACCTTC. Its protein product is CASSRTLSGGPLYGYTF.

V usage is TRBV9 and J usage is TRBJ1-1, with 11 bases identical to TRBD1. CDR1 is SGDLS, CDR2 YYNGEE, per germline. V shed 0 bases and J 5 bases; nucleotides not matched to a gene: 3. There are 15 residues in the CDR3. CDR3 amino acids: CASSVEDRGRTEAFF. Here the CDR3 DNA reads TGTGCCAGCAGCGTAGAGGACAGGGGGCGGACTGAAGCTTTCTTT.

V and J are TRBV19 and TRBJ1-1, with D unresolved. The length of the CDR3 is 15 residues. Trimming left V 3 bases short and J 4 bases short, with 15 bases between. Per the germline V gene, CDR1 is LNHDA and CDR2 is SQIVND (reference sequence). CDR3 loop: CASSMGRRIATEAFF. CDR3 in DNA: TGTGCCAGTAGTATGGGCAGGAGGATCGCCACTGAAGCTTTCTTT.

J is TRBJ1-2 and V is TRBV2; D may be TRBD1 (5 bases). Trimming removed 7 bases at V and 4 bases at J, with 16 bases between. This CDR3 is built from 14 residues. The V gene's germline CDR1 is SNHLY and CDR2 FYNNEI. CDR3 amino acids: CASTGYSGFYGYTF. The CDR3 coding sequence is TGTGCCAGCACAGGGTACTCTGGGTTCTATGGCTACACCTTC.

The CDR3 here is CASSSTGTANQPQHF. The DNA of the CDR3 is TGTGCCAGCAGCTCCACCGGGACAGCTAATCAGCCCCAGCATTTT. This chain uses TRBV7-9 with TRBJ1-5; 7 positions agree with TRBD1. The CDR3 is 15 residues long. Germline loops: CDR1 SEHNR, CDR2 FQNEAQ (reference sequence). The trim removed 4 bases at V and 4 bases at J, leaving 7 bases unmatched.

This clone was counted only a few times. This sequence joins TRBV6-1 and TRBJ2-7; TRBD1 aligns across 8 bases. J gave up 7 bases and V 4 bases, and 6 bases lay outside the gene matches. CDR3 length: 13 amino acids. Looked up from germline, CDR1 is MNHNS and CDR2 is SASEGT. The CDR3 protein is CASSGPDRDEQYF. Written as DNA, the CDR3 is TGTGCCAGCAGTGGACCGGACAGGGATGAGCAGTACTTC.

This clone was observed a single time. The chain has TRBV4-1 and TRBJ2-1; 7 positions agree with TRBD1. CDR1 is MGHRA, CDR2 YSYEKL, per germline. The ends lost 5 bases at V and 6 bases at J; junction bases unmatched: 10. The CDR3 length is 15 residues. The CDR3 DNA sequence: TGCGCCAGCAGCGAACAGGGGACCGGCATCAATGAGCAGTTCTTC. Translated, it gives CASSEQGTGINEQFF.

The chain couples TRBV19 to TRBJ2-1; tentative D call: TRBD1 (5 bases). This CDR3 is 16 amino acids long. Germline V gene data show CDR1 as LNHDA and CDR2 as SQIVND (reference sequence). V dropped 6 bases and J dropped 3 bases, with 18 bases sitting between them. The CDR3 protein is CASSSRGQGYYNEQFF. In DNA form, the CDR3 reads TGTGCCAGTAGCTCAAGGGGTCAGGGTTACTACAATGAGCAGTTCTTC.

The V call is TRBV6-1, the J call TRBJ2-2; D might be TRBD2 (6 bases). The germline gives CDR1 MNHNS, CDR2 SASEGT. V was shortened by 7 bases and J by 7 bases, with 19 bases between the two germline ends. There are 15 residues in the CDR3. CDR3 DNA: TGTGCCAGCAAGTCCGGGCGGGACTCTCTCGGGGAGCTGTTTTTT. This codes for CASKSGRDSLGELFF.

CDR3: CASSENPGSYEQYF. The CDR3 nucleotides are TGTGCCAGCAGTGAAAATCCAGGTTCCTACGAGCAGTACTTC. The V call is TRBV2, the J call TRBJ2-7; D unresolved. Germline assignment: CDR1 SNHLY and CDR2 FYNNEI. The CDR3 is made up of 14 amino acids. Trimming shortened V by 2 bases and J by 1 base, and 9 bases separated the two germline ends.

The V call is TRBV11-1, the J call TRBJ1-1; 7 bases are shared with TRBD1. The germline V gene encodes CDR1 SGHAT and CDR2 FQDESV (reference sequence). V shed 2 bases and J 10 bases; nucleotides not matched to a gene: 7. CDR3 length equals 13 residues. The DNA of the CDR3 is TGTGCCAGCAGCTTACCACAGGGGCGGGGAGCTTTCTTT. Translated: CASSLPQGRGAFF.

This clone was found many times. The chain combines TRBV19 with TRBJ1-5, with TRBD1 matching over 7 bases. Germline trimming cut 10 bases from V and 0 bases from J; bases unmatched to any gene: 6. CDR3 length equals 14 residues. Germline V gene lookup returns CDR1 LNHDA and CDR2 SQIVND (reference sequence). The CDR3 protein is CAISTGDSNQPQHF. The CDR3 DNA sequence: TGTGCCATTTCCACAGGGGATAGCAATCAGCCCCAGCATTTT.

The sample holds one count of this clone. This chain joins TRBV4-1 and TRBJ1-6; TRBD1 matches 8 bases. Germline assignment: CDR1 MGHRA and CDR2 YSYEKL. This CDR3 comprises 17 residues. The V and J ends lost 1 base and 0 bases, in that order; junction bases with no gene match: 2. CDR3 sequence: CASSQATGASYNSPLHF. CDR3 coding DNA: TGCGCCAGCAGCCAAGCGACAGGGGCCTCCTATAATTCACCCCTCCACTTT.

CDR3 residues: CSVGKPRTNVDTQYF. The CDR3 nucleotides read TGCAGCGTGGGAAAACCTCGGACTAACGTAGATACGCAGTATTTT. The genes are TRBV29-1 and TRBJ2-3; D perhaps matches TRBD2 (6 bases). V dropped 6 bases and J dropped 5 bases, with 21 bases sitting between them. The CDR3 is 15 residues long. CDR1 and CDR2 from the germline V gene are SQVTM and ANQGSEA.

This clone was seen more than once but under ten times. The rearrangement joins TRBV7-2 to TRBJ1-3; D gene ambiguous. CDR1 and CDR2 (germline): SGHTA, FQGNSA. The CDR3 has 13 residues. Trimming removed 1 base at V and 1 base at J, with 2 bases between. The CDR3: CASSLVSGNTIYF. The CDR3 DNA follows: TGTGCCAGCAGCTTAGTATCTGGAAACACCATATATTTT. Combining the CDR3 with reference TRBV7-2 and TRBJ1-3 gives the whole variable domain GAGVSQSPSNKVTEKGKDVELRCDPISGHTALYWYRQSLGQGLEFLIYFQGNSAPDKSGLPSDRFSAERTGGSVSTLTIQRTQQEDSAVYLCASSLVSGNTIYFGEGSWLTVV.

The chain's CDR3 is CASSEEGSRTDTQYF. The CDR3 DNA is TGCGCCAGCAGCGAGGAGGGCAGTCGCACAGATACGCAGTATTTT. This sequence joins TRBV5-1 and TRBJ2-3; possible D gene TRBD2, 6 bases. The CDR3 loop spans 15 amino acids. V lost 4 bases, J lost 1 base, and 13 bases lay in between. Germline V lookup: CDR1 SGHRS, CDR2 YFSETQ.

The chain combines TRBV5-1 with TRBJ2-2; D uncertain. Trimming took off 4 bases at V and 6 bases at J, with 19 bases between the two ends. From germline, CDR1 is SGHRS and CDR2 YFSETQ. The CDR3 extends over 16 amino acids. The CDR3, as DNA: TGCGCCAGCAGCCCGAGTTCGCAGTGGAGCGCCGGGGAGCTGTTTTTT. Its protein is CASSPSSQWSAGELFF.

The V and J genes are TRBV4-3 and TRBJ1-2; D unclear. Deletions cut 1 base from V and 8 bases from J, with 14 bases between. The CDR3 is 14 residues long. CDR1 and CDR2 from the germline V gene are LGHNA and YSLEER. The CDR3, as DNA: TGCGCCAGCAGCCAAGTTCACCAAGAGGGAGGCTACACCTTC. It specifies CASSQVHQEGGYTF.